This is a list of T cell receptor beta chains from one sample in a study of T cell responses to AZD1222 COVID-19 vaccine. Some clones are missing from TCRdb's copy, which holds only in-frame ones; the method was immunoSEQ multiplex PCR. The sample consists of about 120,000 clones, 75% to 90% of them appearing once. The sample was peripheral blood, taken on day 0 of AZD1222 vaccination. The receptors originated from an adult in good health. Both conserved end residues are trimmed from each CDR3. Clone size is not always given. Where it is, it says once, few, many or a class for expanded clones.

v_gene	abundance	j_gene	len	CDR3aa
TRBV11-1	once	TRBJ1-2	13	ASSPHTGAGVGYT
TRBV11-2	.	TRBJ2-7	16	ASSSTNRARDSTYEQY
TRBV19	.	TRBJ2-1	13	ASSIGGQGVHEQF
TRBV28	.	TRBJ1-1	10	ASSLSWVWAF
TRBV7-6	.	TRBJ1-6	13	ASSLGGQLNSPLH
TRBV9	once	TRBJ1-6	15	ASSEFSTRGYNSPLH
TRBV6-2/TRBV6-3	.	TRBJ2-1	15	ASSIQGTGGPYNEQF
TRBV9	.	TRBJ2-1	15	ASSVEAISGHNNEQF
TRBV11-2	.	TRBJ1-2	13	ASSLAGGSGYGYT
TRBV27	.	TRBJ2-7	14	ASSLSSGEYAYEQY
TRBV5-6	.	TRBJ2-1	14	ASSLVGLAGDNEQF
TRBV7-8	.	TRBJ1-5	10	ASSFQNQPQH
TRBV5-1	.	TRBJ2-1	10	ASSLNYNEQF
TRBV3-1/TRBV3-2	.	TRBJ1-3	13	ASTAGRFSGNTIY
TRBV13	.	TRBJ2-7	13	ASSSPGTGHYEQY
TRBV25-1	.	TRBJ1-4	12	ASSEGTANEKLF
TRBV20-1	.	TRBJ2-5	14	SASLVLAGGAETQY
TRBV28	.	TRBJ2-7	16	ASSLAFEGTGLRYEQY
TRBV6-5	.	TRBJ1-1	12	ASSPQGFTTEAF
TRBV11-2	.	TRBJ2-7	10	ASSLAGLEQY
TRBV7-3	.	TRBJ2-7	12	ASSLDSPPAEQY
TRBV27	.	TRBJ1-1	13	ASSLLGDRVTEAF
TRBV25-1	once	TRBJ2-3	12	ASSEGRYTDTQY
TRBV27	.	TRBJ1-6	15	ASSLSIPWGRGSPLH
TRBV6-2/TRBV6-3	.	TRBJ1-5	14	ASSYSSGQGTQPQH
TRBV6-5	.	TRBJ2-2	12	ASTIYRSTGELF
TRBV11-3	.	TRBJ2-6	14	ASSLGGASGANVLT
TRBV7-9	.	TRBJ1-1	11	ASRKPGAAEAF
TRBV4-2	.	TRBJ2-7	13	ASSQTGTGPYEQY
TRBV3-1/TRBV3-2	.	TRBJ1-2	14	ASSPTFSGQSYGYT
TRBV5-4	.	TRBJ1-3	13	ASSLVPSSGNTIY
TRBV21-1	.	TRBJ2-1	14	ASSLTSKRSYNEQF
TRBV4-1	.	TRBJ2-5	11	ASADRVEETQY
TRBV24-1	.	TRBJ2-3	16	ATSDFGSDRGNTDTQY
TRBV28	.	TRBJ2-7	13	ASSLVSGTPYEQY
TRBV6-2/TRBV6-3	.	TRBJ1-5	12	ASSYRTGDQPQH
TRBV4-3	once	TRBJ1-4	13	ASSQDARGSEKLF
TRBV19	.	TRBJ1-4	15	ASLGTAPHWANEKLF
TRBV4-1	.	TRBJ1-5	15	ASSHPRGAGLGEPQH
TRBV28	.	TRBJ2-7	13	ASSLSPTVLGEQY
TRBV2	once	TRBJ1-2	11	ASSDAPWGGYT
TRBV3-1/TRBV3-2	.	TRBJ1-2	13	ASSQAGGVGYGYT
TRBV12-3/TRBV12-4	.	TRBJ2-7	10	ASSLEGNEQY
TRBV4-3	.	TRBJ1-1	12	ASSQDIPNTEAF
TRBV2	once	TRBJ2-1	13	ASSNRGPHDDEQF
TRBV21-1	.	TRBJ1-5	16	ASSSPTGALYSNQPQH
TRBV28	.	TRBJ1-6	14	ASSLYRTDYNSPLH
TRBV24-1	.	TRBJ2-1	14	ATSGGTAQLINEQF